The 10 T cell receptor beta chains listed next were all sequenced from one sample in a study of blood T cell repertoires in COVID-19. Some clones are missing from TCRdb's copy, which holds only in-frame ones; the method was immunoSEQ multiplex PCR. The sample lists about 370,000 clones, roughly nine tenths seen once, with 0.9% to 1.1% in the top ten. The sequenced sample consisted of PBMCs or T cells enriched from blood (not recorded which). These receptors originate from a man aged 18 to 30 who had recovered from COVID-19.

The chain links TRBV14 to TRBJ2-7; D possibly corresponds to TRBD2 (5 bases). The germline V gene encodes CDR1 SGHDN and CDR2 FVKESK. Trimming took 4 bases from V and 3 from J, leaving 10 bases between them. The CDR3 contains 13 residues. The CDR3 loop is CASSPRRGYEQYF. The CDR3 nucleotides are TGTGCCAGCAGCCCCCGACGGGGCTACGAGCAGTACTTC. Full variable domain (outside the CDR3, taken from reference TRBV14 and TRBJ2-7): EAGVTQFPSHSVIEKGQTVTLRCDPISGHDNLYWYRRVMGKEIKFLLHFVKESKQDESGMPNNRFLAERTGGTYSTLKVQPAELEDSGVYFCASSPRRGYEQYFGPGTRLTVT.

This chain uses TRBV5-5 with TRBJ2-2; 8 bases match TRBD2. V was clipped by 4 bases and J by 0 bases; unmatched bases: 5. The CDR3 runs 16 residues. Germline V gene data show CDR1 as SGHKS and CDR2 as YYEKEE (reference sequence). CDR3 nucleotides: TGTGCCAGCAGCCAAGTAGCGGGGACGAACACCGGGGAGCTGTTTTTT. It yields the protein CASSQVAGTNTGELFF. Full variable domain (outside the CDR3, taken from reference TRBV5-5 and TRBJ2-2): DAGVTQSPTHLIKTRGQQVTLRCSPISGHKSVSWYQQVLGQGPQFIFQYYEKEERGRGNFPDRFSARQFPNYSSELNVNALLLGDSALYLCASSQVAGTNTGELFFGEGSRLTVL.

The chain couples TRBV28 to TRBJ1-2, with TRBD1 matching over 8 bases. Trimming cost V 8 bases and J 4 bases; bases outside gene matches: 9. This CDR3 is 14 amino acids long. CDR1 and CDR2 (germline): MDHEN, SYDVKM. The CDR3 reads CASGQGTGRYGYTF. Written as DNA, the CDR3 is TGTGCCAGCGGACAAGGGACAGGTCGCTATGGCTACACCTTC.

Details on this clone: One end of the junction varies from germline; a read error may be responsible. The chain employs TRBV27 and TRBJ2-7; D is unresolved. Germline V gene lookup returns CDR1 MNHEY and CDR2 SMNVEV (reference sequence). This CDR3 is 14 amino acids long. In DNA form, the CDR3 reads TGTGCCAGCAGTCTATCTACTCACTCCTACGAGCAGTACTTC. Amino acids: CASSLSTHSYEQYF.

CDR3 residues: CATSVAGRGEQFF. The CDR3, as DNA: TGTGCCACCAGTGTGGCCGGTCGCGGGGAGCAGTTCTTC. V and J are TRBV24-1 and TRBJ2-1, with a weak D call TRBD2 (5 bases). CDR1 and CDR2 (germline): KGHDR, SFDVKD. CDR3 length: 13 amino acids. Trimming took off 5 bases at V and 10 bases at J, with 14 bases between the two ends.

The CDR3 DNA follows: TGTGCCAGCAGTTTTCTAGACGGAGTCTACGAGCAGTACTTC. Translated: CASSFLDGVYEQYF. The J gene is TRBJ2-7, the V gene TRBV27; unclear D gene. V gave up 3 bases and J gave up 3 bases, with 12 bases separating them. The CDR3 covers 14 residues. Germline V gives CDR1 MNHEY, CDR2 SMNVEV (reference sequence).

The CDR3 loop is CASSKEGVWNGELFF. Written as DNA, the CDR3 is TGCGCCAGCAGCAAAGAGGGGGTCTGGAACGGGGAGCTGTTTTTT. The chain employs TRBV5-1 and TRBJ2-2; D is perhaps TRBD1 (6 bases). CDR1 and CDR2 from the germline V gene are SGHRS and YFSETQ. V was cut by 4 bases and J by 7 bases, with 17 bases left in between. The length of the CDR3 is 15 residues.

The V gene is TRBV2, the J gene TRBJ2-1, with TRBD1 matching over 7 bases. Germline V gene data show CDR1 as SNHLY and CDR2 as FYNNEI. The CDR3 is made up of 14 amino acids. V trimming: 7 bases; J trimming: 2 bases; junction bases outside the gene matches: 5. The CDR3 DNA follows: TGTGCCAGCACCTTAGGGACAGCCTACAATGAGCAGTTCTTC. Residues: CASTLGTAYNEQFF.

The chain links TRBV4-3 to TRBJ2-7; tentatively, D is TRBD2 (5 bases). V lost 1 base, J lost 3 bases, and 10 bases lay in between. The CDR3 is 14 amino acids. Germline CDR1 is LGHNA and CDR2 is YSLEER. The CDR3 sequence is CASSQGSSLYEQYF. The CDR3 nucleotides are TGCGCCAGCAGCCAAGGATCTAGCCTCTACGAGCAGTACTTC.

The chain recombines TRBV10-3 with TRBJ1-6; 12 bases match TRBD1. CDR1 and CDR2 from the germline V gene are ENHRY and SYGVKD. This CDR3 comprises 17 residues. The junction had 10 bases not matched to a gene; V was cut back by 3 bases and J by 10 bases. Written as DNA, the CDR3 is TGTGCCATCAGTGATCACGGGACAGGGGGCGCCAGGTCACCCCTCCACTTT. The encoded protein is CAISDHGTGGARSPLHF.